Sequencing of this T cell receptor beta chain was carried out in a study of shared clonotypes between healthy human individuals. Study-wide points: Four donors had 4% to 5% of their naive CD4 clonotypes in common.

The genomic DNA of each subset was split evenly across several immunoSEQ plates. Authors' processing steps: Filtering differed, since immunoSEQ gave only junction sequences and no quality scores. Measured with immunoSEQ multiplex PCR; TCRdb has only the in-frame clones, and not every one. V and J calls and clone size follow that table, whereas D and trimming were derived from the DNA. The sample records some 2.1 million clones, 85% to 95% being singletons. As defined, naive CD8 cells were CD45RO-negative and positively selected for CCR7, with terminally differentiated effector memory CD45RA+ cells excluded. The V end lost 4 bases, the J end lost 3 bases, and 18 bases lay between the germline ends. The CDR3 covers 16 residues. Germline CDR1 reads MNHEY; CDR2 reads SVGAGI. Notes on this clone: Antigen: not known.

Sample: naive CD8+ T cells from PBMCs. V is TRBV6-5 and J is TRBJ1-1; tentative D call: TRBD1 (6 bases). The clonotype originates from a man younger than 30 in good health. Some clones in this sample may be carry-over from other donors' samples. The CDR3 coding sequence is TGTGCCAGCAGTTCCCACAGGGTAGTGACGGACACTGAAGCTTTCTTT. This gives the protein CASSSHRVVTDTEAFF.